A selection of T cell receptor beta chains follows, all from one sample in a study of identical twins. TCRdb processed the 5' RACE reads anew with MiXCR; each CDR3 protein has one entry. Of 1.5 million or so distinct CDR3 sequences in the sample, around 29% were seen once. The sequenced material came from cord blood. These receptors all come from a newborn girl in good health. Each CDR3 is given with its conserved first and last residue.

CAPRPGTSDNEQFF,TRBV25-1,TRBJ2-1,14
CSARDRTGRQETQYF,TRBV20-1,-,15
CASSFPGGVETQYF,TRBV7-2,TRBJ2-5,14
CASSLGVGPSYNEQFF,TRBV27,TRBJ2-1,16
CAISESGTATYGYTF,TRBV10-3,TRBJ1-2,15
CASSHLSGRATDTQYF,TRBV4-2,TRBJ2-3,16
CASSSPRRVGTDTQYF,TRBV12-3/TRBV12-4,TRBJ2-3,16
CASSLVGPQSPLNNEQYF,TRBV27,TRBJ2-5,18
CASSLDWTKSYEQYF,TRBV5-1,TRBJ2-7,15
CASSPDPGTEAFF,TRBV5-4,TRBJ1-1,13
CASSLVGRGRNTEAFF,TRBV5-8,TRBJ1-1,16
CASKGTSGGKYNEQFF,TRBV6-1,TRBJ2-1,16
CASSQGNTIYF,TRBV12-3/TRBV12-4,TRBJ1-3,11
CASSKGHFSYEQYF,TRBV6-2/TRBV6-3,TRBJ2-7,14
CASSVDPYTGELFF,TRBV9,TRBJ2-2,14
CASSPEGLAGGKNIQYF,TRBV12-3/TRBV12-4,TRBJ2-4,17
CASTKGWGEGSPLHF,TRBV6-5,TRBJ1-6,15
CAITPSGRKGGDTQYF,TRBV10-3,TRBJ2-3,16
CSAAGGPFYEQFF,TRBV20-1,TRBJ2-1,13
CASSPASRSGGTQYF,TRBV12-3/TRBV12-4,TRBJ2-3,15
CAITGTPLSLNYGYTF,TRBV10-3,TRBJ1-2,16
CASRAEPMWLAGGPDTQYF,TRBV28,TRBJ2-3,19
CASSLVWGHEKLFF,TRBV7-6,TRBJ1-4,14
CSARVQNTEAFF,TRBV20-1,TRBJ1-1,12
CSARGTSGKNEQYF,TRBV20-1,TRBJ2-7,14
CASNHRPGIYGYTF,TRBV5-5,TRBJ1-2,14
CSARDLRLANYGYTF,TRBV20-1,TRBJ1-2,15
CSVVDGSVGTQYF,TRBV29-1,TRBJ2-5,13
CASSELAFAPYEQYF,TRBV28,TRBJ2-7,15
CASSLHPLNNQPQHF,TRBV12-3/TRBV12-4,TRBJ1-5,15
CASRLQGASEKLFF,TRBV2,TRBJ1-4,14
CASSPLGPDEKLFF,TRBV19,TRBJ1-4,14
CASSPAGGSATDTQYF,TRBV12-3/TRBV12-4,TRBJ2-3,16
CASSLDRDYEQYF,TRBV5-1,TRBJ2-7,13
CASSQRKDYPSYNEQFF,TRBV4-1,TRBJ2-1,17
CASKDRTGGYEQYF,TRBV6-1,TRBJ2-7,14